Shown below are 27 T cell receptor beta chains from a single sample sequenced in a study of PD-1 blockade in mismatch repair-deficient tumors. The assay was immunoSEQ multiplex PCR, and TCRdb's table has in-frame clones only and misses some. The sample carries around 100,000 clones, over 60% recorded once. The material sequenced was peripheral blood, taken approximately 64 weeks after starting pembrolizumab. These receptor sequences come from an adult with mismatch repair-deficient cancer.

This clone was seen a handful of times. The CDR3 DNA follows: TGTGCCGGCTTAGGGAACACTGAAGCTTTCTTT. It is translated as CAGLGNTEAFF. V usage is TRBV30 and J usage is TRBJ1-1, with D hard to call. Trimming took off 8 bases at V and 1 base at J, with 8 bases between the two ends. This CDR3 contains 11 residues. Germline CDR1 reads GTSNPN; CDR2 reads SVGIG (reference sequence).

The chain combines TRBV19 with TRBJ2-5, with D possibly being TRBD1 or TRBD2 (6 bases each). The V end lost 1 base, the J end lost 5 bases, and 11 bases lay between the germline ends. CDR1 is LNHDA and CDR2 is SQIVND in the germline V gene (reference sequence). The CDR3 extends over 14 amino acids. The CDR3 coding sequence is TGTGCCAGTAGTATAGTTGGGGGGCTGGAGACCCAGTACTTC. This translates into CASSIVGGLETQYF.

The rearrangement uses TRBV27 and TRBJ2-1, with TRBD1 matching 8 bases. With V trimmed by 6 bases and J by 5 bases, 6 bases remained unmatched. From germline, CDR1 is MNHEY and CDR2 SMNVEV (reference sequence). This CDR3 spans 14 amino acids. In DNA, the CDR3 is TGTGCCAGCAGCCGGACAGGGACGCACAATGAGCAGTTCTTC. This encodes CASSRTGTHNEQFF.

The V and J genes are TRBV7-2 and TRBJ1-4, with D unresolved. V lost 0 bases to trimming and J lost 4 bases, with 0 bases between them. This CDR3 has 12 residues. Germline values: CDR1 SGHTA, CDR2 FQGNSA. The CDR3 here is CASSLANEKLFF. The DNA for the CDR3 is TGTGCCAGCAGCTTAGCTAATGAAAAACTGTTTTTT.

The V gene is TRBV29-1, the J gene TRBJ2-7, with D perhaps TRBD2 (7 bases). CDR1 is SQVTM, CDR2 ANQGSEA, per germline. V was cut by 4 bases and J by 3 bases, with 13 bases left in between. The CDR3 is made up of 13 amino acids. The CDR3 protein is CSVVRAGHYEQYF. For the CDR3, the DNA is TGCAGCGTTGTTCGAGCGGGACACTACGAGCAGTACTTC.

The J gene is TRBJ2-2, the V gene TRBV19; D gene ambiguous. V shed 1 base and J shed 4 bases, with 7 bases lying between them. This CDR3 is 14 amino acids long. Germline V gene sequence: CDR1 LNHDA, CDR2 SQIVND (reference sequence). CDR3 residues: CASSIGGSTGELFF. In DNA form, the CDR3 reads TGTGCCAGTAGTATAGGGGGTTCCACCGGGGAGCTGTTTTTT.

This clone appeared a single time. V and J are TRBV5-4 and TRBJ1-1, with a tentative D call TRBD1 (6 bases). Trimming removed 1 base at V and 8 bases at J, with 15 bases between. CDR3 length: 14 amino acids. The germline CDR1 and CDR2 sequences are SGHNT and YYREEE (reference sequence). The DNA for the CDR3 is TGTGCCAGCAGCTTGCGGGGGGCGGCGTTGGAAGCTTTCTTT. Protein: CASSLRGAALEAFF.

The J gene is TRBJ1-4, the V gene TRBV5-1, with no clear D. CDR1 SGHRS and CDR2 YFSETQ come from the germline V gene. Between the trimmed V and J ends, which lost 3 bases and 12 bases, there was a span of 12 bases. This CDR3 is built from 12 residues. The CDR3 is CASSYVGRELFF. The CDR3 nucleotides are TGCGCCAGCAGCTACGTGGGCCGGGAACTGTTTTTT.

The chain uses TRBV2 and TRBJ2-1; no definite D call. The V end lost 4 bases, the J end lost 4 bases, and 11 bases lay between the germline ends. In germline, CDR1 is SNHLY, CDR2 FYNNEI. CDR3 size: 14 residues. The CDR3 coding sequence is TGTGCCAGCAGTGCCGGGTTTTTTTACAATGAGCAGTTCTTC. It encodes CASSAGFFYNEQFF.

The J gene is TRBJ2-7, the V gene TRBV10-3; TRBD1 aligns across 10 bases. Per germline, CDR1 ENHRY and CDR2 SYGVKD. This CDR3 spans 13 amino acids. Trimming took 6 bases from V and 2 from J; bases not matched to a gene: 1. The CDR3 loop is CAISDRGPYEQYF. In DNA, the CDR3 is TGTGCCATCAGCGACAGGGGGCCCTACGAGCAGTACTTC.

With respect to this clone: Other DNA sequences in this specimen translate into the identical CDR3. The chain links TRBV7-6 to TRBJ2-2, with D unclear. V gave up 0 bases and J gave up 6 bases, with 2 bases separating them. From germline, CDR1 is SGHVS and CDR2 FNYEAQ. The length of the CDR3 is 12 residues. CDR3 bases: TGTGCCAGCAGCTTAGCTCCCGGGGAGCTGTTTTTT. It translates to CASSLAPGELFF. Using reference TRBV7-6 and TRBJ2-2 for the parts outside the CDR3, the full variable domain is GAGVSQSPRYKVTKRGQDVALRCDPISGHVSLYWYRQALGQGPEFLTYFNYEAQQDKSGLPNDRFSAERPEGSISTLTIQRTEQRDSAMYRCASSLAPGELFFGEGSRLTVL.

This clone was seen only a few times. This chain links TRBV7-3 with TRBJ2-1, with 11 bases fitting TRBD2. The V gene end was trimmed by 7 bases and the J gene end by 6 bases; junction bases not matched to a gene: 8. CDR3 length: 15 amino acids. CDR1 and CDR2 (germline): SGHTA, FQGTGA. The CDR3 spells CASNIAGGPFNEQFF. The CDR3 coding sequence is TGTGCCAGCAACATAGCGGGAGGGCCTTTCAATGAGCAGTTCTTC.

DNA for the CDR3: TGTGCCAGCAGTCTTAAGAGGCACAATGAGCAGTTCTTC. Its translation: CASSLKRHNEQFF. The chain is built from TRBV11-3 and TRBJ2-1; D gene ambiguous. There are 13 residues in the CDR3. The germline V gene has CDR1 SGHNT and CDR2 YENEEA. V was cut by 6 bases and J by 5 bases, with 11 bases left in between.

J is TRBJ2-3 and V is TRBV5-1, with 10 bases identical to TRBD2. V shed 0 bases, J shed 1 base, and the junction held 2 bases outside the gene matches. The CDR3 totals 16 residues. Germline V gene data show CDR1 as SGHRS and CDR2 as YFSETQ. CDR3 sequence reads: CASSLGGTSGTDTQYF. The DNA for the CDR3 is TGCGCCAGCAGCTTGGGGGGGACTAGCGGCACAGATACGCAGTATTTT.

The chain carries TRBV9 and TRBJ2-3; D possibly corresponds to TRBD1 (6 bases). V was shortened by 4 bases and J by 4 bases, with 7 bases between the two germline ends. The CDR3 has 12 residues. CDR1 SGDLS and CDR2 YYNGEE come from the germline V gene. CDR3 bases: TGTGCCAGCAGCCGACAGGCAGATACGCAGTATTTT. This encodes CASSRQADTQYF.

The chain recombines TRBV2 with TRBJ2-3; 7 bases line up with TRBD2. The V segment lost 8 bases and the J segment 2 bases; nucleotides outside the gene matches: 4. CDR1 is SNHLY, CDR2 FYNNEI, per germline. The CDR3 extends over 13 amino acids. The CDR3 DNA follows: TGTGCCAGCGCGGGAGAGTACACAGATACGCAGTATTTT. Its translation is CASAGEYTDTQYF.

This chain joins TRBV5-1 and TRBJ1-2, with D maybe TRBD1 (5 bases). The germline CDR1 and CDR2 sequences are SGHRS and YFSETQ. V was clipped by 4 bases and J by 5 bases, with 15 bases between them. CDR3 length equals 14 residues. Written as DNA, the CDR3 is TGCGCCAGCAGCCCTTCGGCAGGGAATTATGGCTACACCTTC. Translated, it gives CASSPSAGNYGYTF.

The rearrangement uses TRBV19 and TRBJ2-5; 13 nucleotides line up with TRBD2. V shed 2 bases, J shed 4 bases, and the junction held 1 base outside the gene matches. CDR3 length: 15 amino acids. Germline V gene data show CDR1 as LNHDA and CDR2 as SQIVND (reference sequence). The DNA for the CDR3 is TGTGCCAGTAGTATAAGGACTAGCGGGAGAGAGACCCAGTACTTC. As protein: CASSIRTSGRETQYF.

This clone was counted a few times. The same CDR3 arises from other DNA sequences in this sample as well. The chain recombines TRBV7-2 with TRBJ2-7, with D hard to call. V was cut by 4 bases and J by 4 bases, with 5 bases left in between. Germline lookup yields CDR1 SGHTA and CDR2 FQGNSA. The CDR3 has 11 amino acids. CDR3 nucleotide sequence: TGTGCCAGCAGCTCCCTATACGAGCAGTACTTC. It translates to CASSSLYEQYF.

This clone was seen a handful of times. The chain couples TRBV9 to TRBJ2-7; 8 bases fit TRBD2. After removal of 3 bases from V and 11 bases from J, the junction contained 10 bases not matched to a gene. CDR1 is SGDLS and CDR2 is YYNGEE in the germline V gene. The CDR3 spans 13 residues. CDR3 nucleotide sequence: TGTGCCAGCAGCGGAGGACTAGCCGCACCGGAGTACTTC. Protein: CASSGGLAAPEYF. Complete variable domain (other parts from reference TRBV9 and TRBJ2-7): DSGVTQTPKHLITATGQRVTLRCSPRSGDLSVYWYQQSLDQGLQFLIQYYNGEERAKGNILERFSAQQFPDLHSELNLSSLELGDSALYFCASSGGLAAPEYFGPGTRLTVT.

The chain has TRBV2 and TRBJ1-1; 8 nucleotides line up with TRBD1. This CDR3 is 14 amino acids long. The V and J ends lost 4 bases and 0 bases, in that order; junction bases with no gene match: 1. Germline V gives CDR1 SNHLY, CDR2 FYNNEI. CDR3 DNA: TGTGCCAGCAGTGTGGACAGGGTGAACACTGAAGCTTTCTTT. It translates to CASSVDRVNTEAFF.

This clone was counted only a few times. V is TRBV4-2 and J is TRBJ2-5; 9 nucleotides line up with TRBD1. V trimming: 4 bases; J trimming: 5 bases; junction bases outside the gene matches: 5. Germline assignment: CDR1 LGHNA and CDR2 YNFKEQ. There are 14 residues in the CDR3. The CDR3 nucleotides read TGTGCCAGCAGCCCGACAGGGGGGGAGGAGACCCAGTACTTC. This gives the protein CASSPTGGEETQYF.

CDR3 in amino acids: CASSLDRSSYEQYF. The CDR3 coding sequence is TGCGCCAGCAGCCTGGACCGCAGCTCCTACGAGCAGTACTTC. This chain links TRBV4-1 with TRBJ2-7, with D uncertain. Germline lookup yields CDR1 MGHRA and CDR2 YSYEKL. The V end lost 4 bases, the J end lost 0 bases, and 10 bases lay between the germline ends. This CDR3 spans 14 amino acids.

The chain links TRBV6-1 to TRBJ1-5; D gene ambiguous. Trimming removed 0 bases from V and 3 bases from J, with 6 bases in between. Looked up from germline, CDR1 is MNHNS and CDR2 is SASEGT. This CDR3 is built from 14 residues. CDR3 sequence (DNA): TGTGCCAGCAGTGAAGCAGGATTCAATCAGCCCCAGCATTTT. This translates into CASSEAGFNQPQHF.

The genes are TRBV6-6 and TRBJ2-2; D remains ambiguous. This CDR3 has 13 residues. Germline values: CDR1 MNHNY, CDR2 SVGAGI (reference sequence). The V gene lost 2 bases and the J gene lost 6 bases, with 7 bases spanning the gap. CDR3 sequence reads: CASSYDSAGELFF. The CDR3 DNA reads TGTGCCAGCAGTTACGATTCGGCCGGGGAGCTGTTTTTT.

The V call is TRBV13, the J call TRBJ2-3; 14 bases fit TRBD2. The CDR3 has 20 amino acids. CDR1 is PRHDT, CDR2 FYEKMQ, per germline (reference sequence). V lost 1 base and J lost 1; bases outside the gene matches: 10. In nucleotides, the CDR3 is TGTGCCAGCAGCTTAGAAACGACTAGCGGGAGGGCCTACGGCACAGATACGCAGTATTTT. Protein: CASSLETTSGRAYGTDTQYF.

This clone occurred a few times. The chain recombines TRBV5-1 with TRBJ1-5, with 9 positions matching TRBD1. Germline loops: CDR1 SGHRS, CDR2 YFSETQ. The CDR3 is made up of 14 amino acids. Trimming took 4 bases from V and 6 from J; bases not matched to a gene: 5. CDR3 bases: TGCGCCAGCAGCCAGGGACAGGGCACTCAGCCCCAGCATTTT. Protein product: CASSQGQGTQPQHF.